These 13 T cell receptor beta chains were sequenced from one sample in a study of glioma-infiltrating T cells. The iRepertoire nested amplicon-rescue multiplex PCR amplified TCR alpha and beta CDR3s from RNA. TCRdb re-analysed the multiplex PCR reads in MiXCR, keeping a single row per CDR3 protein. In the table there are 300,000 to 450,000 distinct CDR3 sequences, 41% of which are singletons. Sequencing was performed on glioma tissue, nonneoplastic brain tissue, or PBMCs (not recorded which). These receptors were collected from a human donor with low-grade glioma or glioblastoma, undergoing nonglioma brain surgery, or in good health (not recorded which).

This chain links TRBV11-2 with TRBJ2-5; possibly TRBD1 or TRBD2 for D (5 bases each). CDR3 size: 14 residues. V dropped 0 bases and J dropped 5 bases, with 10 bases sitting between them. Germline CDR1 is SGHAT and CDR2 is FQNNGV. The DNA of the CDR3 is TGTGCCAGCAGCTTAGATTCCTGGGGGGAGACCCAGTACTTC. It is translated as CASSLDSWGETQYF.

This clonotype was counted ten times or more. The V gene is TRBV20-1, the J gene TRBJ2-7, with a weak D call TRBD1 (6 bases). The CDR3 has 14 amino acids. Germline V gene lookup returns CDR1 DFQATT and CDR2 SNEGSKA (reference sequence). The V gene lost 2 bases and the J gene lost 2 bases, with 13 bases spanning the gap. CDR3 coding DNA: TGCAGTGCTAGATTGGTGGGGGCAGCCTACGAGCAGTACTTC. This translates into CSARLVGAAYEQYF.

There are a few counts of this clonotype. The DNA for the CDR3 is TGCGCCAGCAGCCAAGATAACAGTGCAAGATTTTATGGCTACACCTTC. Amino acids: CASSQDNSARFYGYTF. This rearrangement joins TRBV4-1 to TRBJ1-2; D gene uncertain. Germline loops: CDR1 MGHRA, CDR2 YSYEKL. The CDR3 contains 16 residues. Trimming shortened V by 0 bases and J by 5 bases, and 16 bases separated the two germline ends.

The V and J genes are TRBV7-9 and TRBJ2-2; 9 bases line up with TRBD2. Germline V gives CDR1 SEHNR, CDR2 FQNEAQ (reference sequence). V dropped 5 bases and J dropped 4; count of bases not matched to a gene: 8. The CDR3 totals 16 residues. The CDR3 sequence is CASSPGDSGSTGELFF. The DNA of the CDR3 is TGTGCCAGCAGCCCAGGCGATAGCGGGAGCACCGGGGAGCTGTTTTTT.

Only a few counts were recorded for this clonotype. The DNA for the CDR3 is TGTGCCAGCAGCTTCGGACTAGCTCCCTACGAGCAGTACTTC. Its translation: CASSFGLAPYEQYF. The V gene is TRBV7-2, the J gene TRBJ2-7, with 8 bases fitting TRBD2. The CDR3 runs 14 residues. J was trimmed by 2 bases and V by 3 bases; bases with no gene match: 3. Germline-derived CDR1 and CDR2 are SGHTA and FQGNSA.

In the case of this clonotype: A clone one base away is much larger, so this may be a read error. The chain recombines TRBV7-9 with TRBJ1-2, with no clear D. V lost 1 base and J 5 bases, leaving 11 bases between the germline ends. CDR3 size: 14 residues. CDR1 SEHNR and CDR2 FQNEAQ come from the germline V gene (reference sequence). The chain's CDR3 is CASSLEGHRYGYTF. Here the CDR3 DNA reads TGTGCCAGCAGCTTAGAGGGCCACCGGTATGGCTACACCTTC. Full variable domain (remainder filled in from reference TRBV7-9 and TRBJ1-2): DTGVSQNPRHKITKRGQNVTFRCDPISEHNRLYWYRQTLGQGPEFLTYFQNEAQLEKSRLLSDRFSAERPKGSFSTLEIQRTEQGDSAMYLCASSLEGHRYGYTFGSGTRLTVV.

This clonotype was detected many times. The chain employs TRBV7-2 and TRBJ1-1, with D possibly matching TRBD1 (5 bases). The V and J ends lost 3 bases and 4 bases respectively, with 12 bases between them. CDR1 and CDR2 from the germline V gene are SGHTA and FQGNSA. This CDR3 spans 14 amino acids. DNA of the CDR3: TGTGCCAGCAGCTTTGGGGGGGGGACCACTGAAGCTTTCTTT. Translation: CASSFGGGTTEAFF.

V gene TRBV27 combines with J gene TRBJ2-7; TRBD2 matches at 8 bases. V lost 5 bases and J lost 1; bases outside the gene matches: 10. CDR3 length equals 16 residues. Germline assignment: CDR1 MNHEY and CDR2 SMNVEV (reference sequence). The CDR3 DNA reads as TGTGCCAGCAGTCCCATGACTAGCGACTTATCCTACGAGCAGTACTTC. Translation gives CASSPMTSDLSYEQYF.

This clonotype was detected ten times or more. This chain connects TRBV27 to TRBJ2-1, with 10 bases that match TRBD2. This CDR3 region has 14 residues. The junction had 6 bases not matched to a gene; V was cut back by 4 bases and J by 9 bases. Germline V CDR1 and CDR2: MNHEY, SMNVEV (reference sequence). DNA of the CDR3: TGTGCCAGCAGTTGGACTAGCGGAAGAGGTGAGCAGTTCTTC. This sequence encodes CASSWTSGRGEQFF.

About this clonotype itself: One end of the junction varies from germline; a read error may be responsible. This chain links TRBV24-1 with TRBJ2-1; 10 bases are a match to TRBD1. CDR3 size: 13 residues. The germline gives CDR1 KGHDR, CDR2 SFDVKD. The CDR3: CAISDLDRGWQFF. DNA for the CDR3: TGTGCCATCAGTGACTTGGACAGGGGGTGGCAGTTCTTC.

This sequence joins TRBV2 and TRBJ2-2; no clear D gene. Trimming pared 8 bases from V and 3 bases from J, leaving 7 bases between. Germline CDR1 is SNHLY and CDR2 is FYNNEI. The CDR3 consists of 12 residues. CDR3 DNA: TGTGCCAGCCCGGTCGACACCGGGGAGCTGTTTTTT. Translating gives CASPVDTGELFF.

V gene TRBV5-1 combines with J gene TRBJ2-5, with 9 bases identical to TRBD2. The CDR3 contains 16 residues. Trimming at V came to 0 bases and at J to 4 bases, leaving 7 bases not matched to a gene. Germline V gives CDR1 SGHRS, CDR2 YFSETQ. The CDR3 coding sequence is TGCGCCAGCAGCTTGGCAGTGCGGGAGGGCCCAGAGACCCAGTACTTC. This gives the protein CASSLAVREGPETQYF.

This clonotype was seen only a few times. The chain joins TRBV10-3 to TRBJ1-1; no clear D. The CDR3 contains 13 residues. Germline V gene lookup returns CDR1 ENHRY and CDR2 SYGVKD. The V gene lost 1 base and the J gene lost 6 bases, with 9 bases spanning the gap. The CDR3 here is CAISELNAAEAFF. In nucleotides, the CDR3 is TGTGCCATCAGTGAGTTGAACGCGGCTGAAGCTTTCTTT.